Described below is a single TCR beta chain sequence and its context. The antigen is not known. These data are taken from a study of T cell responses to AZD1222 COVID-19 vaccine. Broader study findings: Spike was spanned by vaccine-associated CD4 TCRs, which were dominant at 160-218 and 743-854. At baseline, just six AZD1222 recipients tested seropositive. Researchers took repertoire samples only after the peak T cell response had come. Most donors were white British and more were female, and clonal diversity was possibly underestimated.

The data were produced by immunoSEQ multiplex PCR, yet TCRdb's version contains in-frame clones alone and is incomplete. The sample yields more than 150,000 clones, just over 90% seen once. This sequence originates from an adult in good health. Material: peripheral blood, obtained on day 0 of AZD1222 vaccination.

The CDR3: CASSFSENQPQHF. CDR3 DNA sequence: TGTGCCAGCAGCTTTTCTGAGAATCAGCCCCAGCATTTT. This chain links TRBV7-2 with TRBJ1-5; no clear D gene. Trimming shortened V by 3 bases and J by 4 bases, and 7 bases separated the two germline ends. Germline loops: CDR1 SGHTA, CDR2 FQGNSA. CDR3 length equals 13 residues.